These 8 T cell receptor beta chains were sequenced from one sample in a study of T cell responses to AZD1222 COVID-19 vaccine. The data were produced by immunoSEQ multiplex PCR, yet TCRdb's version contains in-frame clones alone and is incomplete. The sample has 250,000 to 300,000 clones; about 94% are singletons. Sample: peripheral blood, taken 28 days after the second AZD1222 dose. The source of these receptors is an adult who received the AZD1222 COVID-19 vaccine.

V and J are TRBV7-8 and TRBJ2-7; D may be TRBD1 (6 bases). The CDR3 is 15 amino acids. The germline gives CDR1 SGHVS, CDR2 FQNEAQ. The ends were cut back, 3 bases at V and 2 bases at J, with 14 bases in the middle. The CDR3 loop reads CASSLADRGPYEQYF. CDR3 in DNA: TGTGCCAGCAGCTTGGCGGACAGAGGACCCTACGAGCAGTACTTC.

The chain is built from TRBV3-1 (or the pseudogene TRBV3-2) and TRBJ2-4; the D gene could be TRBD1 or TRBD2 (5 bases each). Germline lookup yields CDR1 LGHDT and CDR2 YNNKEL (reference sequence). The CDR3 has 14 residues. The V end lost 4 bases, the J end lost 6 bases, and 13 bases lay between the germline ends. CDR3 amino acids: CASSRRGSTNIQYF. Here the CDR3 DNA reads TGTGCCAGCAGCCGCCGGGGCAGTACAAACATTCAGTACTTC.

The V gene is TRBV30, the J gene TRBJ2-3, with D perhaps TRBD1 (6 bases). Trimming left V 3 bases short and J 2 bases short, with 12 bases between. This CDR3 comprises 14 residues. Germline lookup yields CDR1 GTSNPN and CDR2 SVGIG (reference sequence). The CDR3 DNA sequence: TGTGCCTGGAGGCAGACAGGAACCACAGATACGCAGTATTTT. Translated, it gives CAWRQTGTTDTQYF.

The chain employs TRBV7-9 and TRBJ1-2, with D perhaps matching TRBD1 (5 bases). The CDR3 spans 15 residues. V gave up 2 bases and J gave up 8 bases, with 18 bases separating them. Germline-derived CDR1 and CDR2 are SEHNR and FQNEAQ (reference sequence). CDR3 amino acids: CASSLSGRPGGGYTF. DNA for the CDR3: TGTGCCAGCAGCTTATCAGGGCGCCCGGGAGGAGGCTACACCTTC.

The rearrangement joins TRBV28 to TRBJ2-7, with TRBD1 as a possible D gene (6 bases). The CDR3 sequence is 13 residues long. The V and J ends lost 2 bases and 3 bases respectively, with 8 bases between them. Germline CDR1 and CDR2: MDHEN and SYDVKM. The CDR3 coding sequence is TGTGCCAGCAGTTTAAGACAGGTCTACGAGCAGTACTTC. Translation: CASSLRQVYEQYF.

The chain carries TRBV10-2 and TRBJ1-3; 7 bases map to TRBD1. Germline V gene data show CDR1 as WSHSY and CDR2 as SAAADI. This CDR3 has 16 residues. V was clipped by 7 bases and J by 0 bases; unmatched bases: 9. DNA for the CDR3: TGCGCCAGCACCGAGGACAGGCCCCTCTCTGGAAACACCATATATTTT. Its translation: CASTEDRPLSGNTIYF.

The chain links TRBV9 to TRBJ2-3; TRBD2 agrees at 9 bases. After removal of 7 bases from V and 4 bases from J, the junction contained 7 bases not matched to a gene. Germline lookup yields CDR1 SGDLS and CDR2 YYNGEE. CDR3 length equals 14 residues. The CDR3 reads CASGLAGRSDTQYF. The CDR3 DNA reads TGTGCCAGCGGGCTAGCGGGGAGGTCAGATACGCAGTATTTT.

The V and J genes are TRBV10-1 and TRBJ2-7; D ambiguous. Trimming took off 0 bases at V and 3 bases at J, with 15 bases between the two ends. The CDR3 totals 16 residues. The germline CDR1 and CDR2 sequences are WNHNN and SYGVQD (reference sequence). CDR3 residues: CASSESKGRLSYEQYF. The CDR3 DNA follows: TGCGCCAGCAGTGAGTCGAAGGGCAGACTCAGCTACGAGCAGTACTTC.